A selection of T cell receptor beta chains follows, all from one sample in a study of blood T cell repertoires in COVID-19. Sequenced by immunoSEQ multiplex PCR; TCRdb stores in-frame clones only, minus some. In the table there are about 63,000 clones, about nine tenths of which are singletons. The specimen sequenced was peripheral blood. These receptors were obtained from a man aged 45-65 years with active COVID-19. Both conserved end residues are part of each CDR3. D genes are given only for firm matches. Clone size appears in some rows only: once, few, many, or a class for an expanded clone.

clone_size d_call j_call cdr3_length v_call cdr3_nt cdr3_aa
NA NA TRBJ2-7 15 TRBV7-8 TGTGCCAGCAGCTTATTTGAGGGAGCGGCCTACGAGCAGTACTTC CASSLFEGAAYEQYF
NA TRBD1 TRBJ2-1 12 TRBV27 TGTGCCAGCAGTCAACAGGGGTGGGAGCAGTTCTTC CASSQQGWEQFF
NA NA TRBJ2-5 13 TRBV18 TGTGCCAGCTCACCACCGTCACGGGAGACCCAGTACTTC CASSPPSRETQYF
once TRBD2 TRBJ2-4 18 TRBV28 TGTGCCAGCAGCCGTCCTCAGCGGGCGGGGGTAGCCAAAAACATTCAGTACTTC CASSRPQRAGVAKNIQYF
few TRBD1 TRBJ2-2 14 TRBV18 TGTGCCAGCTCACCACAGACAGGGTCCGGGGAGCTGTTTTTT CASSPQTGSGELFF
once TRBD2 TRBJ2-1 14 TRBV27 TGTGCCAGCAGTTTAACTAGCGGGAGCAATGAGCAGTTCTTC CASSLTSGSNEQFF
NA NA TRBJ1-1 15 TRBV7-9 TGTGCCAGCAGCTTAGAGCCCGGGGGAAACACTGAAGCTTTCTTT CASSLEPGGNTEAFF
NA NA TRBJ1-2 14 TRBV19 TGTGCCAGTGGGCAGGGTGTAAGCGACTATGGCTACACCTTC CASGQGVSDYGYTF
NA TRBD2 TRBJ2-5 16 TRBV4-1 TGCGCCAGCAGCCAACTGGAGCGGGAGGGCGAAGAGACCCAGTACTTC CASSQLEREGEETQYF
NA NA TRBJ1-3 13 TRBV28 TGTGCCAGCAGTTGGGCCACCGGAAACACCATATATTTT CASSWATGNTIYF
NA TRBD2 TRBJ2-1 18 TRBV24-1 TGTGCCACCAGTGATTTTGGGCTAGCGGGAGGCTTAAGCAATGAGCAGTTCTTC CATSDFGLAGGLSNEQFF
NA NA TRBJ2-7 14 TRBV11-3 TGTGCCAGCAGCCCCAACTCAGGGGCCTACGAGCAGTACTTC CASSPNSGAYEQYF
NA TRBD2 TRBJ2-4 13 TRBV15 TGTGCCACCGCGCGGGAGGGCAAAAACATTCAGTACTTC CATAREGKNIQYF
NA TRBD1 TRBJ1-1 16 TRBV6-2/TRBV6-3 TGTGCCAGCAGTTATGCCACAGGGGGCGCCGACACTGAAGCTTTCTTT CASSYATGGADTEAFF